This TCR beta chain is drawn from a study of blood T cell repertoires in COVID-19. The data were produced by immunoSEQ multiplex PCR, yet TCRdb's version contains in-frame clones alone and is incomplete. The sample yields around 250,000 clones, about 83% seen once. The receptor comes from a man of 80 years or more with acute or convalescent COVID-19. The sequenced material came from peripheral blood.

The CDR3 spells CASSVVVSGAGELFF. The CDR3 region has the DNA TGTGCCAGCAGCGTAGTTGTTAGCGGGGCCGGGGAGCTGTTTTTT. This chain joins TRBV9 and TRBJ2-2, with TRBD2 identical over 8 bases. This CDR3 comprises 15 residues. The V gene's germline CDR1 is SGDLS and CDR2 YYNGEE. V lost 0 bases to trimming and J lost 6 bases; unmatched junction nucleotides: 4.